These T cell receptor beta chains were read from a single sample in a study of T cells after somatic rescue of genetic block. Sequenced by immunoSEQ multiplex PCR; TCRdb stores in-frame clones only, minus some. The repertoire includes 13,000 to 15,000 clones, approximately 70% of them detected once, and 25% to 30% sits in the top ten. The sequencing input was peripheral blood mononuclear cells (PBMCs). These receptors were collected from a man aged 18 to 30. Each CDR3 is given with its conserved first and last residue. Fields, in order: J gene, V gene, D gene, CDR3 DNA, CDR3 protein. The D gene is left open where the match is weak.

>TRBJ2-5|TRBV27|NA
TGTGCCAGCAGCACACCGGGACACTTACAAGAGACCCAGTACTTC
CASSTPGHLQETQYF
>TRBJ2-1|TRBV11-2|NA
TGTGCCAGCAGCTATATATCGGGGGACAATGAGCAGTTCTTC
CASSYISGDNEQFF
>TRBJ2-7|TRBV12-1|NA
TGTGCCAGCAGCTACCTTGGGACTAGCGGGAGGGCGGTCTACGAGCAGTACTTC
CASSYLGTSGRAVYEQYF
>TRBJ2-7|TRBV6-5|TRBD1
TGTGCCAGCAGTTACTCGAGGGGGCGCGAATACGAGCAGTACTTC
CASSYSRGREYEQYF
>TRBJ1-5|TRBV28|TRBD1
TGTGCCAGCAGTTTCCAGGACAGACACCCCAGGGGGATCAATCAGCCCCAGCATTTT
CASSFQDRHPRGINQPQHF
>TRBJ2-4|TRBV6-5|NA
TGTGCCAGCAGTTACTCGGGGGGAAACATTCAGTACTTC
CASSYSGGNIQYF
>TRBJ2-6|TRBV19|NA
TGTGCCAGTAGTATACGGGGGACTGGGGCCAACGTCCTGACTTTC
CASSIRGTGANVLTF
>TRBJ2-3|TRBV5-1|TRBD2
TGCGCCAGCAGCCCTGCCTGGACTAGCGGGGGGAGAGGAGATACGCAGTATTTT
CASSPAWTSGGRGDTQYF
>TRBJ2-7|TRBV5-1|NA
TGCGCCAGCAGCCCAGGGGGGAGCGGGGACCCCTTCTCCTACGAGCAGTACTTC
CASSPGGSGDPFSYEQYF
>TRBJ2-1|TRBV7-6|TRBD1
TGTGCCAGCAGCTACCCTCCAACAGGGGACAATGAGCAGTTCTTC
CASSYPPTGDNEQFF